This is a list of T cell receptor beta chains from one sample in a study of identical twins. TCRdb used MiXCR to reprocess the 5' RACE reads, holding one entry per CDR3 protein. The sample comprises about 220,000 distinct CDR3 sequences, approximately 8% of which are singletons, and around 5% rests with the top ten. This sample was shared with a second study, whose subject was yellow fever vaccine responses in identical twins.

What was sequenced was CD8+ T cells sorted from blood. The receptors come from a woman aged 18-29 years in good health. Both conserved end residues are part of each CDR3. D genes are given only for firm matches.

v_call d_call cdr3_aa
TRBV5-1 TRBD1 CASAIEGAYYNEQFF
TRBV9 NA CASSDSLAQGTNEQFF
TRBV6-5 NA CASSSLEVGFDEQFF
TRBV4-1 TRBD1 CASSEATGTGTGELFF
TRBV20-1 NA CSAYVTGNQPQHF
TRBV4-1 NA CASSHNLATGELFF
TRBV29-1 TRBD2 CSVEFPSGSLNEQFF
TRBV12-5 TRBD1 CASGLAGTGPSYEQYF
TRBV7-9 NA CASSAPGQYEQYF
TRBV12-3/TRBV12-4 NA CASSLVIQGDQPQHF
TRBV20-1 TRBD2 CSALQIAGAEIEQFF
TRBV7-9 NA CASSDEWRGYTF
TRBV12-3/TRBV12-4 TRBD2 CASSPGTSGDYEQYF
TRBV5-1 TRBD2 CASSLTTGLADTQYF
TRBV20-1 TRBD2 CSARGLAGSWNIQYF
TRBV20-1 NA CSARDQRVSDTEVFF
TRBV7-9 NA CASSLGVGMDNEQFF
TRBV20-1 NA CSARGDAGPTGELFF
TRBV20-1 NA CSASSRPIDTDTQYF
TRBV5-1 NA CASSADGATYEQYF
TRBV11-1 TRBD2 CASSLATSGSSSDTQYF
TRBV4-1 TRBD1 CASSHSTGNNSPLHF
TRBV29-1 NA CSAYPLDLRADTQYF
TRBV12-3/TRBV12-4 NA CASSLGGGRYEQYF
TRBV25-1 NA CASSDRGQTEAFF
TRBV20-1 NA CSARWGGRDYEQYF
TRBV12-3/TRBV12-4 TRBD2 CASRVSGSVNEQYF
TRBV6-1 TRBD2 CASGLAGGHQETQYF
TRBV6-5 NA CASSYDSTEAFF
TRBV15 NA CATSRDRLPYNEQFF
TRBV2 NA CASSERWDGYTF
TRBV11-2 NA CASSLVANEQFF
TRBV7-9 NA CAGQLLSNYGYTF
TRBV6-2/TRBV6-3 NA CASSYSGGGADTQYF
TRBV9 NA CASSVGLEQDYGYTF
TRBV16 NA CASSRGVPSSYEQYF
TRBV10-3 TRBD1 CAISATGGELSYEQYF
TRBV4-1 NA CASSQGGTKYNEQFF
TRBV12-3/TRBV12-4 NA CASSPTGSGTDTQYF
TRBV15 TRBD1 CATSRGQGGTGELFF
TRBV12-3/TRBV12-4 NA CASSPGYEQYF
TRBV29-1 NA CSVEGINTGELFF
TRBV10-2 NA CASTLTSPDTQYF
TRBV29-1 TRBD1 CSVVTGGVGDTQYF
TRBV13 TRBD2 CASSSWGLAGVADTQYF
TRBV20-1 NA CSAREEPAYTDTQYF
TRBV6-1 NA CASSWGSGANVLTF
TRBV2 NA CASSPPRLGSYEQYF
TRBV11-2 NA CASSLVWGPLNEQFF
TRBV7-9 NA CASSFSGYNEKLFF
TRBV7-6 NA CASSAGETEAFF
TRBV27 TRBD1 CASSLRTGKNEKLFF
TRBV9 NA CASSVAWQSTYEQYF
TRBV5-1 NA CASSLSSTARSGANVLTF
TRBV28 NA CASSLQGGLYGYTF
TRBV15 TRBD2 CATSRDGTSGRYSTDTQYF
TRBV10-1 TRBD2 CASSESSWTSGPYEQYF